These 26 T cell receptor beta chains came from one sample sequenced in a study of T cell changes during pregnancy in multiple sclerosis. TCRdb's copy holds only in-frame clones and misses some; the assay was immunoSEQ multiplex PCR. The sample yields under 85,000 clones, roughly 92% seen once. Sequenced here: CD4+ T cells from peripheral blood mononuclear cells, sampled before pregnancy. The receptors shown here come from a female donor with multiple sclerosis, enrolled in a pregnancy study.

V gene TRBV5-1 combines with J gene TRBJ1-1; no reliable D call. CDR3 length: 14 amino acids. V lost 0 bases and J lost 0, with 6 bases in between. CDR1 SGHRS and CDR2 YFSETQ come from the germline V gene. For the CDR3, the DNA is TGCGCCAGCAGCTTGGGACATTTGAACACTGAAGCTTTCTTT. This sequence encodes CASSLGHLNTEAFF.

This clone showed up just a few times. This chain links TRBV2 with TRBJ2-3; TRBD1 agrees at 11 bases. With 4 bases clipped from V and 6 bases from J, the junction kept 6 bases outside the gene matches. The length of the CDR3 is 15 residues. Germline assignment: CDR1 SNHLY and CDR2 FYNNEI. CDR3 DNA: TGTGCCAGCAGTGCCGGACAGGGGGCATTCGATACGCAGTATTTT. Translating it yields CASSAGQGAFDTQYF.

This clone was detected only once. The V gene is TRBV5-4, the J gene TRBJ2-7; 10 bases fit TRBD2. This CDR3 region has 15 residues. V shed 3 bases and J 5 bases; nucleotides not matched to a gene: 8. The germline V gene has CDR1 SGHNT and CDR2 YYREEE (reference sequence). The CDR3 loop reads CASSYPGLASHEQYF. The CDR3, as DNA: TGTGCCAGCAGCTATCCGGGACTAGCGTCCCACGAGCAGTACTTC.

V gene TRBV5-8 combines with J gene TRBJ2-2; TRBD2 is a possible D gene (5 bases). The CDR3 runs 15 residues. The ends were cut back, 5 bases at V and 4 bases at J, with 15 bases in the middle. CDR1 and CDR2 from the germline V gene are SGHTS and YDEGEE. CDR3 nucleotide sequence: TGTGCCAGCAGATCGTCTAGCACGGGCACCGGGGAGCTGTTTTTT. This sequence encodes CASRSSSTGTGELFF.

V gene TRBV7-9 combines with J gene TRBJ2-1; TRBD1 matches 11 bases. CDR3 length: 17 residues. The junction had 13 bases not matched to a gene; V was cut back by 6 bases and J by 6 bases. Germline loops: CDR1 SEHNR, CDR2 FQNEAQ (reference sequence). CDR3 in amino acids: CASSSFWDRGASNEQFF. The DNA for the CDR3 is TGTGCCAGCAGTTCCTTTTGGGACAGGGGGGCGAGCAATGAGCAGTTCTTC.

The CDR3 nucleotides read TGTGCCAGCTCACCTACAGAGACAGATACGCAGTATTTT. Its translation is CASSPTETDTQYF. This chain links TRBV18 with TRBJ2-3; D is unclear. The V gene lost 3 bases and the J gene lost 3 bases, with 7 bases spanning the gap. Germline V gene data show CDR1 as KGHSH and CDR2 as LQKENI. The CDR3 is 13 residues long.

The chain carries TRBV6-6 and TRBJ1-4, with D hard to call. Trimming pared 3 bases from V and 7 bases from J, leaving 9 bases between. This CDR3 spans 13 amino acids. Germline lookup yields CDR1 MNHNY and CDR2 SVGAGI (reference sequence). The chain's CDR3 is CASSYRVGEKLFF. CDR3 DNA: TGTGCCAGCAGTTATCGGGTGGGTGAAAAACTGTTTTTT.

The J gene is TRBJ1-1, the V gene TRBV5-1; D is ambiguous. Per the germline V gene, CDR1 is SGHRS and CDR2 is YFSETQ. The CDR3 length is 15 residues. V gave up 4 bases and J gave up 2 bases, with 15 bases separating them. The DNA of the CDR3 is TGCGCCAGCAGCCCGGGAAGAGTGCAAAACACTGAAGCTTTCTTT. Protein product: CASSPGRVQNTEAFF.

This clone was counted a single time. The gene calls are TRBV14 and TRBJ2-3; 7 bases fit TRBD2. Germline-derived CDR1 and CDR2 are SGHDN and FVKESK. The junction had 10 bases not matched to a gene; V was cut back by 4 bases and J by 0 bases. The CDR3 covers 17 residues. The CDR3 loop reads CASSPIGAGTSTDTQYF. The CDR3 DNA is TGTGCCAGCAGCCCAATCGGAGCGGGGACTAGCACAGATACGCAGTATTTT.

The chain recombines TRBV18 with TRBJ1-2; D is possibly TRBD1 (5 bases). The CDR3 loop spans 15 amino acids. V dropped 6 bases and J dropped 0 bases, with 14 bases sitting between them. CDR1 and CDR2 (germline): KGHSH, LQKENI. This chain's CDR3 is CASSPSTATNYGYTF. In DNA, the CDR3 is TGTGCCAGCTCTCCTTCGACAGCCACTAACTATGGCTACACCTTC.

This chain connects TRBV28 to TRBJ1-5; 8 bases fit TRBD1. V lost 5 bases and J lost 0; bases outside the gene matches: 9. The CDR3 extends over 17 amino acids. Germline-derived CDR1 and CDR2 are MDHEN and SYDVKM. CDR3 in DNA: TGTGCCAGCAGTGACGGACAGGGATTTTATAGCAATCAGCCCCAGCATTTT. This translates into CASSDGQGFYSNQPQHF.

The rearrangement uses TRBV19 and TRBJ1-1; D unclear. The CDR3 covers 13 residues. Germline CDR1 and CDR2: LNHDA and SQIVND (reference sequence). V lost 5 bases and J 2 bases, leaving 9 bases between the germline ends. The CDR3 coding sequence is TGTGCCAGTAGTGAGGCGGCCAACACTGAAGCTTTCTTT. This sequence encodes CASSEAANTEAFF.

The chain couples TRBV11-2 to TRBJ2-5; TRBD2 is a possible D gene (5 bases). In germline, CDR1 is SGHAT, CDR2 FQNNGV. The CDR3 is 15 residues long. V lost 4 bases and J 1 base, leaving 13 bases between the germline ends. The CDR3 nucleotides read TGTGCCAGCAGCTCCTCCCCGGGAAGCCAAGAGACCCAGTACTTC. Translating it yields CASSSSPGSQETQYF.

This clone was seen just once. The chain joins TRBV2 to TRBJ2-3; D is possibly TRBD2 (7 bases). Germline CDR1 and CDR2: SNHLY and FYNNEI. The CDR3 totals 16 residues. Trimming took off 2 bases at V and 0 bases at J, with 12 bases between the two ends. The CDR3, as DNA: TGTGCCAGCAGTGAACTGGGCGGGGGCAGCACAGATACGCAGTATTTT. Its protein product is CASSELGGGSTDTQYF.

The chain employs TRBV6-1 and TRBJ1-1; possibly TRBD1 for D (6 bases). V lost 5 bases and J lost 1, with 11 bases in between. The CDR3 length is 14 residues. Germline V CDR1 and CDR2: MNHNS, SASEGT. The CDR3 sequence: CASSRQVTNTEAFF. The CDR3 DNA reads as TGTGCCAGCAGTAGACAGGTCACGAACACTGAAGCTTTCTTT.

The V and J genes are TRBV5-1 and TRBJ2-7, with 8 positions matching TRBD1. Germline V gene data show CDR1 as SGHRS and CDR2 as YFSETQ. The J segment lost 5 bases and the V segment lost 0 bases, leaving 7 bases of the junction unmatched. This CDR3 comprises 15 residues. This chain's CDR3 is CASSLGTGKIHEQYF. The CDR3 DNA reads TGCGCCAGCAGCTTGGGGACAGGGAAGATACACGAGCAGTACTTC.

This rearrangement joins TRBV27 to TRBJ1-3; possibly TRBD1 for D (6 bases). The CDR3 has 15 amino acids. Germline V gene sequence: CDR1 MNHEY, CDR2 SMNVEV (reference sequence). V was clipped by 3 bases and J by 1 base, with 10 bases between them. CDR3 nucleotides: TGTGCCAGCAGTTTGTCAGGGGAATCTGGAAACACCATATATTTT. This encodes CASSLSGESGNTIYF.

The rearrangement joins TRBV30 to TRBJ2-3, with 10 positions matching TRBD2. V was clipped by 3 bases and J by 8 bases; unmatched bases: 8. Germline CDR1 and CDR2: GTSNPN and SVGIG (reference sequence). The CDR3 has 14 amino acids. The CDR3 sequence is CAWRISGGPGTQYF. CDR3 nucleotides: TGTGCCTGGAGAATTAGCGGGGGGCCGGGTACGCAGTATTTT.

The V gene is TRBV4-2, the J gene TRBJ1-4; tentative D call: TRBD1 (6 bases). CDR1 is LGHNA, CDR2 YNFKEQ, per germline. V gave up 3 bases and J gave up 7 bases, with 24 bases separating them. This CDR3 comprises 18 residues. The CDR3 loop is CASSQGTYGQLNREKLFF. The CDR3 region has the DNA TGTGCCAGCAGCCAGGGGACGTATGGACAGCTCAATCGTGAAAAACTGTTTTTT.

The chain carries TRBV7-5 and TRBJ2-7; the table's D call, TRBD2, has no DNA check behind it. TRBV7-5 corresponds to a pseudogene. This CDR3 has 15 amino acids. The CDR3 coding sequence is TGTGTCAGAAGCTTAGTCCAGCGGGAGTGTTTCGAGCAGTACTTC. Translation gives CVRSLVQRECFEQYF.

V usage is TRBV20-1 and J usage is TRBJ2-5, with D perhaps matching TRBD1 (6 bases). This CDR3 has 11 amino acids. Germline-derived CDR1 and CDR2 are DFQATT and SNEGSKA (reference sequence). Trimming removed 4 bases from V and 5 bases from J, with 8 bases in between. CDR3 bases: TGCAGTGCTATCACAGGGGAGACCCAGTACTTC. This encodes CSAITGETQYF.

The rearrangement links TRBV5-1 to TRBJ2-5; tentatively, D is TRBD1 (5 bases). Germline V gives CDR1 SGHRS, CDR2 YFSETQ. V lost 0 bases and J 4 bases, leaving 13 bases between the germline ends. This CDR3 region has 15 residues. Here the CDR3 DNA reads TGCGCCAGCAGCTTGGCTGGGGCTCTGGGAGAGACCCAGTACTTC. Protein sequence: CASSLAGALGETQYF.

The genes are TRBV4-2 and TRBJ2-1; TRBD2 matches at 7 bases. Trimming removed 0 bases from V and 3 bases from J; junction bases left unmatched: 5. Germline lookup yields CDR1 LGHNA and CDR2 YNFKEQ. This CDR3 is 16 amino acids long. DNA of the CDR3: TGTGCCAGCAGCCAAGATTGGCTAGCGGACTACAATGAGCAGTTCTTC. It encodes CASSQDWLADYNEQFF.

As DNA, the CDR3 is TGTGCCAGCAGCTTACAGAGCACAGATACGCAGTATTTT. Its translation: CASSLQSTDTQYF. This rearrangement joins TRBV7-2 to TRBJ2-3; D remains unclear. Germline loops: CDR1 SGHTA, CDR2 FQGNSA. The CDR3 totals 13 residues. V shed 2 bases and J shed 0 bases, with 3 bases lying between them.

The CDR3 nucleotides read TGTGCCAGCAGTTTTAGGGACAGGGACCAGGGCTACACCTTC. It specifies CASSFRDRDQGYTF. V gene TRBV27 combines with J gene TRBJ1-2, with TRBD1 identical over 9 bases. Germline trimming cut 3 bases from V and 8 bases from J; bases unmatched to any gene: 7. Germline V gene sequence: CDR1 MNHEY, CDR2 SMNVEV (reference sequence). This CDR3 comprises 14 residues.

V usage is TRBV5-5 and J usage is TRBJ1-3; D uncertain. V lost 1 base and J lost 1, with 9 bases in between. The CDR3 is made up of 15 amino acids. From germline, CDR1 is SGHKS and CDR2 YYEKEE (reference sequence). CDR3 sequence: CASSLWPGSGNTIYF. For the CDR3, the DNA is TGTGCCAGCAGCTTGTGGCCGGGGTCTGGAAACACCATATATTTT.